A single sample gave rise to the 14 T cell receptor beta chains below, sequenced in a study of blood T cell repertoires in COVID-19. Libraries were prepared by immunoSEQ multiplex PCR; TCRdb keeps only in-frame clonotypes and omits some of them. The table has approximately 37,000 clones, roughly 90% seen once. The sequenced sample was peripheral blood. The source is a man aged 45-60 years with active COVID-19.

The chain combines TRBV7-9 with TRBJ2-1; TRBD2 matches 10 bases. Germline lookup yields CDR1 SEHNR and CDR2 FQNEAQ (reference sequence). V lost 4 bases to trimming and J lost 5 bases; unmatched junction nucleotides: 8. The CDR3 consists of 16 residues. In DNA, the CDR3 is TGTGCCAGCAGCTCCGGGAGGACTAGCGGAGACAATGAGCAGTTCTTC. Its protein product is CASSSGRTSGDNEQFF.

The chain carries TRBV5-1 and TRBJ2-5; TRBD2 might be the D (5 bases). The ends were cut back, 5 bases at V and 3 bases at J, with 26 bases in the middle. This CDR3 contains 18 residues. Germline CDR1 and CDR2: SGHRS and YFSETQ. This chain's CDR3 is CASSHTSLFRPAEETQYF. CDR3 DNA: TGCGCCAGCAGTCATACTAGTCTATTTCGGCCAGCCGAAGAGACCCAGTACTTC.

The CDR3 nucleotides read TGTGCCAGCAGTACCTCGCAGGGGTCTAGAGAGCAGTACTTC. It translates to CASSTSQGSREQYF. The rearrangement joins TRBV28 to TRBJ2-7; D is possibly TRBD1 (6 bases). CDR1 is MDHEN and CDR2 is SYDVKM in the germline V gene. V was cut by 5 bases and J by 7 bases, with 18 bases left in between. The CDR3 sequence is 14 residues long.

The genes are TRBV5-6 and TRBJ1-1; D perhaps matches TRBD1 (6 bases). V was cut by 0 bases and J by 6 bases, with 12 bases left in between. Per the germline V gene, CDR1 is SGHDT and CDR2 is YYEEEE. CDR3 size: 14 residues. In DNA form, the CDR3 reads TGTGCCAGCAGCTTGGCGGGGGGCTTTTCTGAAGCTTTCTTT. Its translation is CASSLAGGFSEAFF. Together with reference TRBV5-6 and TRBJ1-1, the CDR3 gives the full variable domain: DAGVTQSPTHLIKTRGQQVTLRCSPKSGHDTVSWYQQALGQGPQFIFQYYEEEERQRGNFPDRFSGHQFPNYSSELNVNALLLGDSALYLCASSLAGGFSEAFFGQGTRLTVV.

The genes are TRBV11-3 and TRBJ2-3, with 7 bases matching TRBD2. After removal of 5 bases from V and 2 bases from J, the junction contained 7 bases not matched to a gene. Germline V CDR1 and CDR2: SGHNT, YENEEA. This CDR3 comprises 15 residues. The CDR3 is CASSPSSGLTDTQYF. The CDR3 DNA is TGTGCCAGCAGCCCATCTAGCGGACTCACAGATACGCAGTATTTT.

The chain couples TRBV6-5 to TRBJ1-6; a possible D gene is TRBD1 (5 bases). Germline V gives CDR1 MNHEY, CDR2 SVGAGI. The CDR3 sequence is 14 residues long. The germline V and J ends were trimmed by 4 bases and 9 bases, with 13 bases remaining between them. The CDR3 loop reads CASSWAGWGSPLHF. CDR3 DNA sequence: TGTGCCAGCAGTTGGGCAGGGTGGGGTTCACCCCTCCACTTT.

The chain links TRBV4-3 to TRBJ2-1; TRBD2 matches 11 bases. V lost 1 base to trimming and J lost 10 bases; unmatched junction nucleotides: 6. Germline V gives CDR1 LGHNA, CDR2 YSLEER. The length of the CDR3 is 15 residues. Written as DNA, the CDR3 is TGCGCCAGCAGCCAAGGTAGCGGGAGGGCCGAGGAGCAGTTCTTC. This encodes CASSQGSGRAEEQFF.

The chain recombines TRBV4-3 with TRBJ2-2, with D possibly matching TRBD2 (5 bases). The germline V gene has CDR1 LGHNA and CDR2 YSLEER. This CDR3 has 14 residues. V was shortened by 5 bases and J by 0 bases, with 7 bases between the two germline ends. The CDR3 nucleotides read TGCGCCAGCAGCACGGACTCGAACACCGGGGAGCTGTTTTTT. This translates into CASSTDSNTGELFF.

The gene calls are TRBV7-9 and TRBJ2-1; 8 nucleotides align to TRBD2. V gave up 3 bases and J gave up 3 bases; unmatched junction bases: 13. CDR1 is SEHNR, CDR2 FQNEAQ, per germline (reference sequence). The CDR3 is made up of 18 amino acids. The CDR3 DNA reads as TGTGCCAGCAGCTTCTTAATTTTCCGGGAGGGGGTCTACAATGAGCAGTTCTTC. Protein sequence: CASSFLIFREGVYNEQFF.

V gene TRBV7-7 combines with J gene TRBJ2-2; tentatively, D is TRBD1 (6 bases). The CDR3 runs to 13 residues. Trimming pared 5 bases from V and 5 bases from J, leaving 9 bases between. Germline CDR1 and CDR2: SSHAT and FNYEAQ (reference sequence). CDR3 in amino acids: CASSATGTGELFF. The CDR3 nucleotides read TGTGCCAGCAGCGCGACAGGTACCGGGGAGCTGTTTTTT.

The chain joins TRBV11-2 to TRBJ2-3; D not certain. CDR1 is SGHAT and CDR2 is FQNNGV in the germline V gene. V was pared by 7 bases and J by 6 bases, with 8 bases between. This CDR3 has 11 residues. In DNA form, the CDR3 reads TGTGCCAGCACAGGATCGGATACGCAGTATTTT. It specifies CASTGSDTQYF.

The V gene is TRBV19, the J gene TRBJ2-3; 10 bases align to TRBD2. CDR1 is LNHDA, CDR2 SQIVND, per germline (reference sequence). The CDR3 contains 15 residues. V trimming: 6 bases; J trimming: 5 bases; junction bases outside the gene matches: 8. The CDR3 region has the DNA TGTGCCAGTAGCAAACTAGCGGGAAACCAAGATACGCAGTATTTT. This translates into CASSKLAGNQDTQYF.

This clone was counted once. The gene calls are TRBV11-2 and TRBJ2-7, with TRBD2 matching 7 bases. CDR1 SGHAT and CDR2 FQNNGV come from the germline V gene. The junction had 14 bases not matched to a gene; V was cut back by 2 bases and J by 1 base. This CDR3 region has 18 residues. CDR3 sequence (DNA): TGTGCCAGCAGCTTATCTTTGGGTCAGCGGGAATCATCCTACGAGCAGTACTTC. Translation: CASSLSLGQRESSYEQYF.

V and J are TRBV19 and TRBJ2-2; 7 bases map to TRBD1. Unmatched junction bases numbered 5, after V lost 2 bases and J lost 2 bases. CDR3 length: 16 amino acids. CDR1 is LNHDA and CDR2 is SQIVND in the germline V gene (reference sequence). Here the CDR3 reads CASSISGQINTGELFF. The DNA for the CDR3 is TGTGCCAGTAGTATATCGGGACAGATAAACACCGGGGAGCTGTTTTTT.